These 6 T cell receptor beta chains came from one sample sequenced in a study of beta chain features in type 1 diabetes. Study results and limitations: In all four CD4+ subsets, TCRB CDR3 length was significantly, moderately reduced in type 1 diabetes.

Their antigens remain unidentified. TCRB transcripts that were expressed got sequenced, as all of the isolated RNA had been reverse transcribed. Sequenced by immunoSEQ multiplex PCR; TCRdb stores in-frame clones only, minus some. In the table there are a few hundred thousand clones, around 13% of which are singletons. Input material: naive CD4+ T cells from blood. These receptors all come from a woman younger than 35 with type 1 diabetes.

This clone was seen more than once but under ten times. The J gene is TRBJ2-7, the V gene TRBV5-1; the match to TRBD1 covers 7 bases. The CDR3 covers 13 residues. The germline V gene has CDR1 SGHRS and CDR2 YFSETQ. V lost 7 bases, J lost 9 bases, and 13 bases stayed unmatched. The CDR3 DNA is TGCGCCAGCTCAGCCATACAGGGGATATTGCAGTACTTC. This encodes CASSAIQGILQYF.

V and J are TRBV7-2 and TRBJ2-5, with D unclear. Germline-derived CDR1 and CDR2 are SGHTA and FQGNSA. The CDR3 runs 15 residues. Trimming took 6 bases from V and 7 from J, leaving 21 bases between them. Here the CDR3 reads CASSLVDTSLGTQYF. Here the CDR3 DNA reads TGTGCCAGCAGTTTGGTCGACACCTCACTGGGGACCCAGTACTTC.

This clone was picked up a small number of times. The gene calls are TRBV29-1 and TRBJ1-1; D is undetermined. The CDR3 has 13 amino acids. V shed 7 bases and J shed 4 bases, with 16 bases lying between them. The germline CDR1 and CDR2 sequences are SQVTM and ANQGSEA. The CDR3 loop is CSAAEPEGTEAFF. CDR3 bases: TGCAGCGCCGCGGAGCCGGAGGGCACTGAAGCTTTCTTT. Supplemented by reference TRBV29-1 and TRBJ1-1, the full variable domain reads SAVISQKPSRDICQRGTSLTIQCQVDSQVTMMFWYRQQPGQSLTLIATANQGSEATYESGFVIDKFPISRPNLTFSTLTVSNMSPEDSSIYLCSAAEPEGTEAFFGQGTRLTVV.

The rearrangement joins TRBV2 to TRBJ2-2, with D unclear. Trimming took 4 bases from V and 6 from J, leaving 15 bases between them. Germline V gene lookup returns CDR1 SNHLY and CDR2 FYNNEI. The CDR3 is made up of 15 amino acids. The CDR3 DNA is TGTGCCAGCAGTGGGTCCCTCGCGCTCTCCGGGGAGCTGTTTTTT. Protein sequence: CASSGSLALSGELFF.

V gene TRBV25-1 combines with J gene TRBJ2-7; TRBD1 agrees at 7 bases. The V segment lost 7 bases and the J segment 4 bases; nucleotides outside the gene matches: 4. Germline V lookup: CDR1 MGHDK, CDR2 SYGVNS. The CDR3 is 12 amino acids. Written as DNA, the CDR3 is TGTGCCAGCAACAGACAGGGATACGAGCAGTACTTC. It codes for CASNRQGYEQYF.

This clone was found a few times. The V and J genes are TRBV19 and TRBJ1-1, with 9 nucleotides matching TRBD1. Germline CDR1 LNHDA, CDR2 SQIVND (reference sequence). The CDR3 contains 15 residues. The V segment lost 5 bases and the J segment 4 bases; nucleotides outside the gene matches: 8. CDR3 sequence: CASSARQGDATEAFF. CDR3 sequence (DNA): TGTGCCAGTAGTGCTCGACAGGGGGACGCCACTGAAGCTTTCTTT.